This T cell receptor (beta chain) came from a study of shared clonotypes between healthy human individuals (dated by TCRdb to the early 2020s). As for the study more broadly: Two women and a few men aged 18 to 49 years were included in the cohort. To increase sequencing depth and limit assay-specific biases, different laboratories used diverse techniques to prepare libraries and sequence TCR repertoires. For each donor, three plates each were used for CD4 naive and CD4 memory, two plates were used for CD8 naive, and one plate was used for CD8 memory. Leukapheresis yielded between about 0.9 and 8.9 billion PBMCs per donor. To estimate repertoire size and how much clonotype sharing occurs between individuals, the study deeply sequenced the blood TCR repertoires of 4 to 6 healthy adults.

Donors were healthy HIV-negative adults with no recently reported acute infections or vaccinations. Every donor was a Caucasian adult living in Nashville, Tennessee, USA. Magnetic negative selection was used to enrich CD4+ T cells, after which naive cells were positively selected on CD45RA and the negative fraction became the memory subset. After blood collection by leukapheresis, PBMCs were isolated using Ficoll-Histopaque density gradient centrifugation and then cryopreserved in the vapor phase of liquid nitrogen. Analytical flow cytometry was used to check the purity and quantity of every magnetically sorted T cell population. Each sorted fraction had its genomic DNA isolated and then quantified by UV absorbance on a Nanodrop 2000c. Study-level results and caveats: Larger estimated clonotype richness was generally found for naive subsets than for memory subsets. Sampling was restricted to blood, and TCR repertoires in tissue are likely to differ from TCR repertoires in blood. Based on pairwise subsampling, the degree of clonotype sharing among donors was expected to be affected by sequencing depth. Rarefaction of sorted-subset datasets indicated incomplete sequencing despite the large sequencing depth. When several donors were compared, the shared fraction of clonotypes was about 5% for naive CD4, around 4% for naive CD8, more than 2% for memory CD4, and roughly 0.4% for memory CD8. Because the study included a small number of donors, the genetic and exposure-history diversity represented was limited. Compared with non-shared clonotypes, clonotypes shared by all four sorted-subset donors had higher generation probabilities.

This clone was counted ten times or more. It has no known antigen specificity. Base qualities are not provided; no much larger clone lies one nucleotide away. Using the deep immunoSEQ assay, multiplex PCR amplified TCR CDR3 regions from genomic DNA. Extracted genomic DNA from each cell subset was distributed evenly across all wells of several immunoSEQ 96-well plates, and each plate was treated as a replicate. Each replicate PCR for sorted subsets received around 210 ng genomic DNA, equal to roughly 30,000 T cell genomes. Purified libraries were measured with a Qubit 3.0 fluorometer, size-checked on a Bioanalyzer 2100, and measured again with the KAPA Library Quantification kit. A separate single-read 150-cycle Illumina NextSeq 550 flow cell was used to sequence each immunoSEQ 96-well plate. The original pipeline was this. Because the immunoSEQ output held only junctional sequences and lacked quality scores, the filtering could not match the filtering applied to full-length reads. Sequences were annotated with PyIR, a Python wrapper for IgBLAST v1.9, using IMGT germline references to assign V/J genes and CDR3. Reads were filtered out if the reads had weak V/J assignments (E-value above 1e-6), no CDR3, stop codons, out-of-frame junctions, or ambiguous translated residues. V3J clonotypes were defined as sequences sharing the same inferred V gene, J gene, and CDR3 amino acid sequence. Percentage overlap between repertoires was computed as shared unique clonotypes divided by the size of the smaller repertoire. Repertoire richness was assessed with RTK rarefaction, the Chao1 estimator, and Recon v2.1 estimates of unobserved clonotypes. Generation probabilities for all TCRbeta clonotypes obtained by the gDNA method from a handful of donors were computed using OLGA. This immuneACCESS table, as held by TCRdb, lists in-frame sequences with V and J called but not all clones. Of the missing ones, under half trace to an unresolved V gene in checked studies; the others have no known cause. V and J calls and clone size follow that table, whereas D and trimming were derived from the DNA. For this sample the table gives about 1 million clones, of which under 80% were detected only once. The top ten hold roughly 1.4% of the sample.

The receptor's source is a man between 18 and 35 years old in good health. Sequenced material: memory CD4+ T cells sorted from blood. Explained via the paper, the cell subset or site label denotes: CD45RA-negative fraction.

The DNA sequence is TGTGCCAGCAGCCAAGAGGACGGTAATCAGCCCCAGCATTTT. Translated, this is CASSQEDGNQPQHF. The chain uses TRBV4-2 and TRBJ1-5; the D segment cannot be called with confidence. At the junction V is shortened by 0 bases and J by 4 bases, with 7 bases in between. Spanning cysteine to phenylalanine, the CDR3 consists of 14 amino acids. Left in the record is the CDR3 DNA by itself, 42 bases read in frame from the first base. From the germline V gene, CDR1 is LGHNA and CDR2 is YNFKEQ.